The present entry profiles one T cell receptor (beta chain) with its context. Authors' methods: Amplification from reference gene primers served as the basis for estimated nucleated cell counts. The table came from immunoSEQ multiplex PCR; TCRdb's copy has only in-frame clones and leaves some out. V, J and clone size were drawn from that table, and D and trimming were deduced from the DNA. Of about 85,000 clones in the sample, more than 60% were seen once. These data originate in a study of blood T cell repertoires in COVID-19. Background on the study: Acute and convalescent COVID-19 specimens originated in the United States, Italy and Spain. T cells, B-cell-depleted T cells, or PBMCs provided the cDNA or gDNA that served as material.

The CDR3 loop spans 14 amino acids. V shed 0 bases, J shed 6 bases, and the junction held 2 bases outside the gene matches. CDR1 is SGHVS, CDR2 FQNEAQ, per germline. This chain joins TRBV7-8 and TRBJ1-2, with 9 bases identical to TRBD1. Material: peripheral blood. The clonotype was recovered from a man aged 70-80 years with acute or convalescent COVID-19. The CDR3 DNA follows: TGTGCCAGCAGCTTAGCAAGGACAGGGGATGGCTACACCTTC. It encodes CASSLARTGDGYTF.